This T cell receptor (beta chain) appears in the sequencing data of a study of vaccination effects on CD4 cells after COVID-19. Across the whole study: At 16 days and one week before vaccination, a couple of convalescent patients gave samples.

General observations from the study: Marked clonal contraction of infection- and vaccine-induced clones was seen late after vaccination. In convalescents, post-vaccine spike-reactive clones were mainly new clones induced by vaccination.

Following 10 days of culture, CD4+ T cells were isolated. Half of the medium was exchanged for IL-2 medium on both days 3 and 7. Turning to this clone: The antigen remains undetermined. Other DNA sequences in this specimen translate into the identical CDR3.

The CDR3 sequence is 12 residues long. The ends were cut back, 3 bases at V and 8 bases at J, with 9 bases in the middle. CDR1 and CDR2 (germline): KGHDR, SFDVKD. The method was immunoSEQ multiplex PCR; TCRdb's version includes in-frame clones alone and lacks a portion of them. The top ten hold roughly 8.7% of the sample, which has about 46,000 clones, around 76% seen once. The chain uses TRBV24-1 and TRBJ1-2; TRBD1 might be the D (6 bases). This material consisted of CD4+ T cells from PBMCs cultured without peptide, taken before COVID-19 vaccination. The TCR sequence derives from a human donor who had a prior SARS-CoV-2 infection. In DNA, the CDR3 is TGTGCCACCAGTGATACAGGGTACGGCTACACCTTC. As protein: CATSDTGYGYTF.